The present entry profiles one TCR beta chain with its context. The sample originates from a study of PD-1 blockade in classical Hodgkin lymphoma. After autologous stem cell transplantation all patients relapsed, and prior brentuximab vedotin exposure differed between cohorts. Negative magnetic selection isolated CD4+ T cells from thawed PBMCs. When best responses were assessed, they were complete response, partial response or progressive disease. CDR1 and CDR2 from the germline V gene are SGHRS and YFSETQ. J lost 0 bases, V lost 6 bases, and 11 bases had no gene match. The CDR3 contains 16 residues. Generated by immunoSEQ multiplex PCR, the TCRdb table keeps only in-frame clones and is missing some. The table records more than 25,000 clones, 85% to 90% of them present only once.

The source is a human donor with classical Hodgkin lymphoma. The V gene is TRBV5-1, the J gene TRBJ2-5; the match to TRBD1 covers 7 bases. Sequenced material: CD4+ T cells from blood, taken at baseline. CDR3 nucleotides: TGCGCCAGCAACACACCAAAGGGGACAGACCAAGAGACCCAGTACTTC. It is translated as CASNTPKGTDQETQYF.